This entry lists 12 T cell receptor beta chains sequenced from one sample in a study of cytomegalovirus exposure and HLA in healthy donors (dated by TCRdb to 2016 to 2017). The library relied on the immunoSEQ multiplex PCR assay. A mixture of 60 forward primers for TCR Vbeta segments and 13 reverse primers for TCR Jbeta segments was used in the multiplex PCR. TCRdb holds this immuneACCESS table with in-frame rearrangements only. Some clones are missing; in checked studies, unresolved V genes explain under half, and the rest has no known cause. This sample holds some 110,000 clones; approximately 82% were observed only once. The ten largest clones represent approximately 8% of the sample. The sequenced sample was PBMCs. The receptors originated from a man aged 40-49 years in good health and CMV-seropositive.

The genes are TRBV5-1 and TRBJ1-1, with D maybe TRBD1 (6 bases). The CDR3 is 16 amino acids. CDR1 and CDR2 (germline): SGHRS, YFSETQ. The ends were cut back, 7 bases at V and 3 bases at J, with 22 bases in the middle. As DNA, the CDR3 is TGCGCCAGCCTCCTGAGGCCGGGGGCGGGGGACACTGAAGCTTTCTTT. Translated, it gives CASLLRPGAGDTEAFF.

The V and J genes are TRBV5-8 and TRBJ2-7; D is perhaps TRBD2 (6 bases). The V end was cut by 4 bases, the J end by 2 bases, with 16 bases between. Germline assignment: CDR1 SGHTS and CDR2 YDEGEE. The CDR3 covers 15 residues. The CDR3 loop is CASSPEGGRTYEQYF. For the CDR3, the DNA is TGTGCCAGCAGCCCCGAAGGAGGGAGGACCTACGAGCAGTACTTC.

The CDR3, as DNA: TGTGCCAGCAGTTTAATGGCAGGGCAAGGCTACACCTTC. This codes for CASSLMAGQGYTF. V gene TRBV28 combines with J gene TRBJ1-2; D is perhaps TRBD1 (5 bases). The V gene's germline CDR1 is MDHEN and CDR2 SYDVKM. The length of the CDR3 is 13 residues. Between the trimmed V and J ends, which lost 2 bases and 8 bases, there was a span of 12 bases.

The chain has TRBV4-2 and TRBJ2-2; 8 bases are a match to TRBD1. Germline V lookup: CDR1 LGHNA, CDR2 YNFKEQ. After removal of 4 bases from V and 5 bases from J, the junction contained 3 bases not matched to a gene. The CDR3 sequence is 14 residues long. CDR3 in amino acids: CASSLDRGTGELFF. CDR3 sequence (DNA): TGTGCCAGCAGCCTTGACAGGGGTACCGGGGAGCTGTTTTTT.

Here the CDR3 reads CARDRGKGEQYF. The CDR3 DNA reads TGTGCCAGAGACAGGGGAAAGGGCGAGCAGTACTTC. This sequence joins TRBV21-1 and TRBJ2-7; TRBD1 is taken as the D call from the table, unchecked against the DNA. TRBV21-1 is a pseudogene segment. CDR3 size: 12 residues.

V usage is TRBV18 and J usage is TRBJ2-2; 12 bases line up with TRBD2. V shed 3 bases and J 11 bases; nucleotides not matched to a gene: 16. The CDR3 has 18 amino acids. Germline-derived CDR1 and CDR2 are KGHSH and LQKENI. The CDR3 sequence is CASSPPGLAGFAIKELFF. The CDR3 bases are TGTGCCAGCTCACCCCCCGGACTAGCGGGATTCGCAATTAAAGAGCTGTTTTTT.

The chain is built from TRBV27 and TRBJ2-7; 8 bases map to TRBD1. V was clipped by 4 bases and J by 4 bases; unmatched bases: 6. The CDR3 extends over 14 amino acids. CDR1 is MNHEY and CDR2 is SMNVEV in the germline V gene (reference sequence). The CDR3 nucleotides are TGTGCCAGCAGTTCCCGACAGGGGAAGTACGAGCAGTACTTC. Its protein product is CASSSRQGKYEQYF.

The chain uses TRBV29-1 and TRBJ2-7; 10 nucleotides match TRBD1. Trimming removed 6 bases from V and 3 bases from J; junction bases left unmatched: 8. This CDR3 has 14 amino acids. Germline assignment: CDR1 SQVTM and CDR2 ANQGSEA. CDR3 bases: TGCAGCGTGAGGACAGGGGGGATTATCTACGAGCAGTACTTC. Translating it yields CSVRTGGIIYEQYF.

V gene TRBV11-2 combines with J gene TRBJ1-2; TRBD1 matches at 7 bases. The trim removed 3 bases at V and 8 bases at J, leaving 3 bases unmatched. This CDR3 contains 12 residues. The germline gives CDR1 SGHAT, CDR2 FQNNGV. The CDR3 protein is CASSLTGTGYTF. CDR3 in DNA: TGTGCCAGCAGCTTGACAGGGACCGGCTACACCTTC.

The chain has TRBV11-1 and TRBJ1-2, with 7 bases lining up with TRBD1. The V segment lost 4 bases and the J segment 2 bases; nucleotides outside the gene matches: 7. The CDR3 totals 15 residues. The germline gives CDR1 SGHAT, CDR2 FQDESV (reference sequence). The CDR3 region is CASSYRTGINYGYTF. Written as DNA, the CDR3 is TGTGCCAGCAGCTATAGGACAGGAATCAACTATGGCTACACCTTC. Drawing the rest from reference TRBV11-1 and TRBJ1-2, the complete variable domain is EAEVAQSPRYKITEKSQAVAFWCDPISGHATLYWYRQILGQGPELLVQFQDESVVDDSQLPKDRFSAERLKGVDSTLKIQPAELGDSAMYLCASSYRTGINYGYTFGSGTRLTVV.

The rearrangement uses TRBV19 and TRBJ1-6; 9 positions agree with TRBD1. Germline V gene sequence: CDR1 LNHDA, CDR2 SQIVND (reference sequence). CDR3 size: 17 residues. J gave up 4 bases and V 5 bases, and 9 bases lay outside the gene matches. The CDR3 loop reads CASSPGTGNFYNSPLHF. CDR3 nucleotide sequence: TGTGCCAGTAGTCCCGGGACAGGGAACTTTTATAATTCACCCCTCCACTTT.

This clone has only one observation. The chain employs TRBV21-1 and TRBJ1-1. TRBV21-1 corresponds to a pseudogene. The CDR3 extends over 15 amino acids. Here the CDR3 DNA reads TGTGCCAGCAGCCGGAGGTCAGACTTTTCGAGGGAAGCTTTCTTT. Translated: CASSRRSDFSREAFF.